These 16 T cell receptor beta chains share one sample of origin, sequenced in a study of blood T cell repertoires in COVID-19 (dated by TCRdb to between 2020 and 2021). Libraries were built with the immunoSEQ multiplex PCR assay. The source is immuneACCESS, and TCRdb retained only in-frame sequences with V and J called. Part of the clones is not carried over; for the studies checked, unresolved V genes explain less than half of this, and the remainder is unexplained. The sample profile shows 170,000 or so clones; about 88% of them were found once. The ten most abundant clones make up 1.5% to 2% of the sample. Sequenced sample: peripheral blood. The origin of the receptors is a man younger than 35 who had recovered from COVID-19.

CDR3 residues: CASSRGEFSNQPQHF. CDR3 DNA: TGTGCCAGCAGCCGGGGTGAATTCAGCAATCAGCCCCAGCATTTT. The rearrangement joins TRBV9 to TRBJ1-5, with D unresolved. The germline CDR1 and CDR2 sequences are SGDLS and YYNGEE. This CDR3 is built from 15 residues. Trimming took 4 bases from V and 1 from J, leaving 12 bases between them.

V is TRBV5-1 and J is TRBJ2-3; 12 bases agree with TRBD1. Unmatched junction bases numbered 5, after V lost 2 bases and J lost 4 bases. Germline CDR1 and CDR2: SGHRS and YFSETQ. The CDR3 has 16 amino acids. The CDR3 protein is CASSFGGTGGPDTQYF. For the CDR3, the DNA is TGCGCCAGCAGCTTCGGGGGGACAGGGGGCCCAGATACGCAGTATTTT. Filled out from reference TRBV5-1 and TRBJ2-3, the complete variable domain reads KAGVTQTPRYLIKTRGQQVTLSCSPISGHRSVSWYQQTPGQGLQFLFEYFSETQRNKGNFPGRFSGRQFSNSRSEMNVSTLELGDSALYLCASSFGGTGGPDTQYFGPGTRLTVL.

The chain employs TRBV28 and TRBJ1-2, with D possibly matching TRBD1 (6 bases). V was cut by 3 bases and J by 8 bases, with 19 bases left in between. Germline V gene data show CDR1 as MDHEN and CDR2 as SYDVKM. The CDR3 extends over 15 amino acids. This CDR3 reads CASSLVSQGMRGYTF. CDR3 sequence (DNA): TGTGCCAGCAGTTTGGTTAGTCAGGGGATGAGGGGCTACACCTTC.

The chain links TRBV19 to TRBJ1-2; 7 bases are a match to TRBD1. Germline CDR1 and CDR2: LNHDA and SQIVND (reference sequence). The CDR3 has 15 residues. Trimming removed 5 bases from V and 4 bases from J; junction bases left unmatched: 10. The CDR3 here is CASSPGTAGLYGYTF. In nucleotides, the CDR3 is TGTGCCAGTAGTCCCGGGACAGCAGGACTCTATGGCTACACCTTC.

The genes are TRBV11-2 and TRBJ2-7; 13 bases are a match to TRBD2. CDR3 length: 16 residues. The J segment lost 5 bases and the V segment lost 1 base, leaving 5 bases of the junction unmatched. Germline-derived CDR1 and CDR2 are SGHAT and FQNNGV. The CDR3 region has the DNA TGTGCCAGCAGCTTAGGACTAGCGGGAGGCTTCCACGAGCAGTACTTC. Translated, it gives CASSLGLAGGFHEQYF.

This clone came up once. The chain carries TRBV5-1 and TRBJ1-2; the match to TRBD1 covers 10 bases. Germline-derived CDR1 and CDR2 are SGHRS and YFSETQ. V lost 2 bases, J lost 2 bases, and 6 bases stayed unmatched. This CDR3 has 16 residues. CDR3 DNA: TGCGCCAGCAGCTTTACGGGACAGGGGACAAACTATGGCTACACCTTC. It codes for CASSFTGQGTNYGYTF. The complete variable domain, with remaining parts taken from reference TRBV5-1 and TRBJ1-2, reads KAGVTQTPRYLIKTRGQQVTLSCSPISGHRSVSWYQQTPGQGLQFLFEYFSETQRNKGNFPGRFSGRQFSNSRSEMNVSTLELGDSALYLCASSFTGQGTNYGYTFGSGTRLTVV.

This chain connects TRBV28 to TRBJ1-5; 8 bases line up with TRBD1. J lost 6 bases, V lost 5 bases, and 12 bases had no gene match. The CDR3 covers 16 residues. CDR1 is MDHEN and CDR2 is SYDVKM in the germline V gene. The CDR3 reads CASSPPAGGASQPQHF. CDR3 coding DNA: TGTGCCAGCAGTCCCCCCGCAGGGGGCGCATCTCAGCCCCAGCATTTT.

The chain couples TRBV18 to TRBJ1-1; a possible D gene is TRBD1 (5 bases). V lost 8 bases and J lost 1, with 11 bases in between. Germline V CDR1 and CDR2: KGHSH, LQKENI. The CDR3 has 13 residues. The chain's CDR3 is CASHEGQNTEAFF. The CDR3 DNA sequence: TGTGCCAGCCATGAAGGACAGAACACTGAAGCTTTCTTT.

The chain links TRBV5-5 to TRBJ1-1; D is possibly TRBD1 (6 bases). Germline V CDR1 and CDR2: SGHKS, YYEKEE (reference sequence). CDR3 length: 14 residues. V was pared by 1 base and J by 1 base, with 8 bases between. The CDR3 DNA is TGTGCCAGCAGCTTGACAGGGAGGAACACTGAAGCTTTCTTT. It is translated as CASSLTGRNTEAFF. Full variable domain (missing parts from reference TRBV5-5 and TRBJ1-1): DAGVTQSPTHLIKTRGQQVTLRCSPISGHKSVSWYQQVLGQGPQFIFQYYEKEERGRGNFPDRFSARQFPNYSSELNVNALLLGDSALYLCASSLTGRNTEAFFGQGTRLTVV.

CDR3 in DNA: TGTGCCAGCAGTCTCCTTTTCGGGAACACTGAAGCTTTCTTT. Encoded protein: CASSLLFGNTEAFF. This chain joins TRBV5-4 and TRBJ1-1, with D uncertain. The V gene's germline CDR1 is SGHNT and CDR2 YYREEE (reference sequence). The CDR3 loop spans 14 amino acids. V was shortened by 5 bases and J by 1 base, with 12 bases between the two germline ends.

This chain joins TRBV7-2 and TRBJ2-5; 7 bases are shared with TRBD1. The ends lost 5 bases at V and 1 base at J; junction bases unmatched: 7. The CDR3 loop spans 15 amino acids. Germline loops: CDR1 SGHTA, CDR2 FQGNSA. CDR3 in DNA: TGTGCCAGCAGCCTAACAGGGGTTCCCCAAGAGACCCAGTACTTC. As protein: CASSLTGVPQETQYF.

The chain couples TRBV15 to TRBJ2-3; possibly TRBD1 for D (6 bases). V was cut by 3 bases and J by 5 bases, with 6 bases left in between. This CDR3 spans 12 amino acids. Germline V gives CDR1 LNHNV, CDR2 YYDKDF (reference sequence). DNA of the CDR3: TGTGCCACCAGCAGGGACAGAGATACGCAGTATTTT. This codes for CATSRDRDTQYF.

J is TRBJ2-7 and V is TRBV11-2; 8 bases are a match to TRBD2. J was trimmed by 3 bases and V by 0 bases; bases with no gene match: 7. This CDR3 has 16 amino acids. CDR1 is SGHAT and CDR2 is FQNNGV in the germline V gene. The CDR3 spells CASSLEPSGSYYEQYF. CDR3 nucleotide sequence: TGTGCCAGCAGCTTAGAACCAAGCGGGAGTTACTACGAGCAGTACTTC.

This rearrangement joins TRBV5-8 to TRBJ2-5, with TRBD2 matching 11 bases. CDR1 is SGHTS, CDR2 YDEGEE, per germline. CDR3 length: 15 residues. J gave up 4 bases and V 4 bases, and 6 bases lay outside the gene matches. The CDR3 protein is CASSTVAGGGETQYF. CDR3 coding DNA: TGTGCCAGCAGCACCGTAGCGGGAGGGGGAGAGACCCAGTACTTC.

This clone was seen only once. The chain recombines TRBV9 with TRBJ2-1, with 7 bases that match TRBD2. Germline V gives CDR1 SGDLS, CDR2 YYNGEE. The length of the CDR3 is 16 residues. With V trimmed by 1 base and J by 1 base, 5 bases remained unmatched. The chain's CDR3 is CASSVTGRISYNEQFF. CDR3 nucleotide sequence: TGTGCCAGCAGCGTAACCGGGAGGATATCCTACAATGAGCAGTTCTTC.

CDR3 region: CASREGLSRNQPQHF. CDR3 DNA sequence: TGTGCCAGCAGGGAGGGGCTGTCGCGCAATCAGCCCCAGCATTTT. The chain recombines TRBV25-1 with TRBJ1-5; D possibly corresponds to TRBD1 (5 bases). The CDR3 runs to 15 residues. V lost 6 bases to trimming and J lost 2 bases, with 14 bases between them. CDR1 and CDR2 from the germline V gene are MGHDK and SYGVNS.